Listed below are T cell receptor beta chains from one sample, sequenced in a study of T cell responses to AZD1222 COVID-19 vaccine. Clones were read by immunoSEQ multiplex PCR, and TCRdb kept only the in-frame ones, dropping some. The sample lists about 150,000 clones, roughly nine tenths occurring once. The source was peripheral blood, collected on day 0 of AZD1222 vaccination. Receptors originate from an adult in good health. Each CDR3 is given with its conserved first and last residue. The D gene is left open where the match is weak. Part of the rows lack a size; the others show once, few, many or a class for expanded clones.

>TRBV5-6|TRBD1|NA|TRBJ1-1
TGTGCCAGCAGCTCGGGACAGATCATGAACACTGAAGCTTTCTTT
CASSSGQIMNTEAFF
>TRBV4-3|NA|NA|TRBJ2-2
TGCGCCAGCAGCCTAGGGACACCCCCTCCTGGGGGGGAGCTGTTTTTT
CASSLGTPPPGGELFF
>TRBV28|NA|NA|TRBJ2-6
TGTGCCAGCAGCGCGACACTGTCTGGGGCCAACGTCCTGACTTTC
CASSATLSGANVLTF
>TRBV11-2|NA|NA|TRBJ1-4
TGTGCCAGCAGCTCGGGGCCTACGAGAAACGAAAAACTGTTTTTT
CASSSGPTRNEKLFF
>TRBV28|NA|NA|TRBJ1-2
TGTGCCACCCATCTGGGCCAGGTCTATGGCTACACCTTC
CATHLGQVYGYTF
>TRBV6-4|TRBD2|few|TRBJ2-1
TGTGCCAGCAGTGAAGGAGCGGGAGCATACAATGAGCAGTTCTTC
CASSEGAGAYNEQFF
>TRBV4-3|NA|NA|TRBJ1-1
TGCGCCAGCAGCCAAGAGGTGGGGGCGAGCACTGAAGCTTTCTTT
CASSQEVGASTEAFF
>TRBV25-1|NA|NA|TRBJ2-1
TGTGCCAGCAGTGATGGTCTCGGGCGGAATAACTACAATGAGCAGTTCTTC
CASSDGLGRNNYNEQFF
>TRBV4-2|NA|NA|TRBJ2-7
TGTGCCAGCAGCCGCCAGGACGGCGAGCAGTACTTC
CASSRQDGEQYF
>TRBV7-8|TRBD1|NA|TRBJ1-1
TGTGCCACCTCCCTGGGGGACAGATTTGCCATGAACACTGAAGCTTTCTTT
CATSLGDRFAMNTEAFF
>TRBV12-3/TRBV12-4|NA|NA|TRBJ1-1
TGTGCCAGCAGCTCAGACTTGGGGGCTGAAGCTTTCTTT
CASSSDLGAEAFF
>TRBV5-1|NA|few|TRBJ2-7
TGCGCCAGCAGCTTGGGAGGGCCGAGCTCCTACGAGCAGTACTTC
CASSLGGPSSYEQYF
>TRBV2|NA|NA|TRBJ1-5
TGTGCCAGCAGTGGTGGTGGTCAGCCCCAGCATTTT
CASSGGGQPQHF
>TRBV24-1|TRBD1|NA|TRBJ2-2
TGTGCCACCAGTGAACAGGGGGCGCACACCGGGGAGCTGTTTTTT
CATSEQGAHTGELFF